This passage covers 2 T cell receptor beta chains from one sample sequenced in a study of identifying expanded T cells in peripheral blood. Repertoires were generated with immunoSEQ multiplex PCR, while TCRdb's copy carries only in-frame clones and drops some. The sample records 100,000 or so clones, over 80% being singletons. Material: blood. The source is a person aged 18 to 75 in good health.

J is TRBJ1-2 and V is TRBV7-9; 9 nucleotides match TRBD1. V lost 5 bases, J lost 4 bases, and 14 bases stayed unmatched. The length of the CDR3 is 17 residues. Per the germline V gene, CDR1 is SEHNR and CDR2 is FQNEAQ (reference sequence). The CDR3 region has the DNA TGTGCCAGCAGCGATCCGGGACAGGGTTTTCTAAGCTATGGCTACACCTTC. Protein sequence: CASSDPGQGFLSYGYTF.

This clone was observed a handful of times. The rearrangement links TRBV10-2 to TRBJ2-7, with 8 bases fitting TRBD1. This CDR3 contains 13 residues. Germline V gene sequence: CDR1 WSHSY, CDR2 SAAADI. V was clipped by 6 bases and J by 2 bases; unmatched bases: 3. The CDR3 DNA reads as TGCGCCAGCAGATCGACAGGGGCCTACGAGCAGTACTTC. It translates to CASRSTGAYEQYF.